The rows below give T cell receptor beta chains drawn from one sample of a study of T cells in Graves' hyperthyroidism and ophthalmopathy. MiXCR, applied by TCRdb to the multiplex PCR reads, yields one record per CDR3 protein. The sample has a few hundred thousand distinct CDR3 sequences; around 13% are singletons. Sequencing was performed on blood. Receptors originate from a woman aged 18 to 35 with Graves' hyperthyroidism. Each CDR3 is given with its conserved first and last residue. The order of the fields is V gene, D gene, clone size, J gene, CDR3 protein, CDR3 DNA. A D gene is named only where the DNA matches it firmly. Rows may omit the clone size; those that give it use once, few, many or a size class.

v_call: TRBV6-2/TRBV6-3; d_call: TRBD2; clone_size: many; j_call: TRBJ2-7; cdr3_aa: CASSYSPSGLHSYEQYF; cdr3_nt: TGTGCCAGCAGTTACTCACCTAGCGGGCTACACTCCTACGAGCAGTACTTC
v_call: TRBV6-1; d_call: TRBD1; clone_size: many; j_call: TRBJ2-4; cdr3_aa: CASSPRQGLPKNIQYF; cdr3_nt: TGTGCCAGCAGCCCAAGACAGGGCCTGCCCAAAAACATTCAGTACTTC
v_call: TRBV12-3/TRBV12-4; d_call: TRBD1; clone_size: many; j_call: TRBJ2-4; cdr3_aa: CASSETQGAVAKNIQYF; cdr3_nt: TGTGCCAGCAGTGAAACCCAGGGGGCCGTAGCCAAAAACATTCAGTACTTC
v_call: TRBV15; d_call: NA; clone_size: NA; j_call: TRBJ2-7; cdr3_aa: CATSRVKDGDEQYF; cdr3_nt: TGTGCCACCAGCAGAGTGAAGGATGGTGACGAGCAGTACTTC
v_call: TRBV7-9; d_call: TRBD2; clone_size: many; j_call: TRBJ2-1; cdr3_aa: CASSPAGTSVQGNEQFF; cdr3_nt: TGTGCCAGCAGCCCCGCCGGGACTAGCGTTCAGGGGAATGAGCAGTTCTTC
v_call: TRBV7-2; d_call: NA; clone_size: NA; j_call: TRBJ2-5; cdr3_aa: CASSFKGSETQYF; cdr3_nt: TGTGCCAGCAGCTTCAAGGGTTCGGAGACCCAGTACTTC
v_call: TRBV11-2; d_call: TRBD1; clone_size: many; j_call: TRBJ2-1; cdr3_aa: CASSLPDRVDEQFF; cdr3_nt: TGTGCCAGCAGCCTACCCGACAGGGTCGATGAGCAGTTCTTC
v_call: TRBV5-1; d_call: TRBD2; clone_size: NA; j_call: TRBJ2-3; cdr3_aa: CASSLALAGASADTQYF; cdr3_nt: TGCGCCAGCAGCTTGGCACTAGCGGGAGCTAGCGCAGATACGCAGTATTTT
v_call: TRBV27; d_call: TRBD1; clone_size: many; j_call: TRBJ2-1; cdr3_aa: CASKLSRGLGNEQFF; cdr3_nt: TGTGCCAGCAAACTAAGCAGGGGGCTGGGTAATGAGCAGTTCTTC
v_call: TRBV30; d_call: NA; clone_size: NA; j_call: TRBJ2-6; cdr3_aa: CAWSMGSSGANVLTF; cdr3_nt: TGTGCCTGGAGTATGGGGAGCTCTGGGGCCAACGTCCTGACTTTC
v_call: TRBV7-9; d_call: TRBD1; clone_size: many; j_call: TRBJ2-2; cdr3_aa: CASSLDGTGVNAGELFF; cdr3_nt: TGTGCCAGCAGCTTAGACGGGACAGGGGTTAACGCCGGGGAGCTGTTTTTT
v_call: TRBV9; d_call: TRBD1; clone_size: few; j_call: TRBJ1-4; cdr3_aa: CASSRRGASNEKLFF; cdr3_nt: TGTGCCAGCAGCCGCAGGGGGGCCTCAAATGAAAAACTGTTTTTT
v_call: TRBV19; d_call: NA; clone_size: NA; j_call: TRBJ2-1; cdr3_aa: CASSIHFPNEQFF; cdr3_nt: TGTGCCAGTAGTATCCACTTTCCAAATGAGCAGTTCTTC
v_call: TRBV5-6; d_call: NA; clone_size: NA; j_call: TRBJ2-6; cdr3_aa: CASSSSVANVLTF; cdr3_nt: TGTGCCAGCAGCTCTTCAGTGGCCAACGTCCTGACTTTC
v_call: TRBV20-1; d_call: TRBD1; clone_size: NA; j_call: TRBJ1-4; cdr3_aa: CSAQDLQGAFHEKLFF; cdr3_nt: TGCAGTGCTCAGGATCTACAGGGGGCCTTTCATGAAAAACTGTTTTTT
v_call: TRBV2; d_call: TRBD2; clone_size: many; j_call: TRBJ2-7; cdr3_aa: CASSEVAGGLYF; cdr3_nt: TGTGCCAGCAGTGAAGTAGCGGGAGGGCTGTACTTC
v_call: TRBV28; d_call: NA; clone_size: few; j_call: TRBJ1-2; cdr3_aa: CASSLFESGDGYTF; cdr3_nt: TGTGCCAGCAGTTTATTTGAATCGGGGGATGGCTACACCTTC
v_call: TRBV6-2/TRBV6-3; d_call: NA; clone_size: many; j_call: TRBJ1-2; cdr3_aa: CASSYQANYGYTF; cdr3_nt: TGTGCCAGCAGCTACCAGGCTAACTATGGCTACACCTTC
v_call: TRBV20-1; d_call: NA; clone_size: many; j_call: TRBJ2-5; cdr3_aa: CSADQGIQETQYF; cdr3_nt: TGCAGTGCAGACCAGGGTATTCAAGAGACCCAGTACTTC
v_call: TRBV4-3; d_call: TRBD1; clone_size: few; j_call: TRBJ1-2; cdr3_aa: CASSLTGGFYGYTF; cdr3_nt: TGCGCCAGCAGCCTTACAGGGGGCTTTTATGGCTACACCTTC
v_call: TRBV7-2; d_call: NA; clone_size: many; j_call: TRBJ2-7; cdr3_aa: CASSLGWSVLTPYEQYF; cdr3_nt: TGTGCCAGCAGCTTAGGGTGGAGCGTCCTGACCCCCTACGAGCAGTACTTC
v_call: TRBV29-1; d_call: NA; clone_size: NA; j_call: TRBJ2-1; cdr3_aa: CSVKTESSYNERFF; cdr3_nt: TGCAGCGTTAAGACAGAGAGCTCCTACAATGAGCGGTTCTTC
v_call: TRBV11-2; d_call: NA; clone_size: once; j_call: TRBJ2-1; cdr3_aa: CASSLEGGNLLF; cdr3_nt: TGTGCCAGCAGCTTAGAGGGGGGCAATCTACTCTTC
v_call: TRBV10-1; d_call: TRBD1; clone_size: few; j_call: TRBJ1-1; cdr3_aa: CASIFHRGLSNTEAFF; cdr3_nt: TGCGCCAGCATCTTCCACAGGGGGCTATCGAACACTGAAGCTTTCTTT
v_call: TRBV2; d_call: NA; clone_size: NA; j_call: TRBJ2-7; cdr3_aa: CASSEMGNGMGEQYF; cdr3_nt: TGTGCCAGCAGTGAAATGGGGAATGGGATGGGGGAGCAGTACTTC
v_call: TRBV13; d_call: TRBD2; clone_size: many; j_call: TRBJ2-5; cdr3_aa: CASSSDPTSGYARETQYF; cdr3_nt: TGTGCCAGCAGCTCCGACCCCACTAGCGGGTATGCTCGAGAGACCCAGTACTTC
v_call: TRBV20-1; d_call: NA; clone_size: many; j_call: TRBJ2-7; cdr3_aa: CSARVKAASYEQYF; cdr3_nt: TGCAGTGCTAGAGTGAAGGCGGCGTCCTACGAGCAGTACTTC
v_call: TRBV28; d_call: TRBD1; clone_size: many; j_call: TRBJ1-2; cdr3_aa: CASSPLPSDRALVNGYTF; cdr3_nt: TGTGCCAGCAGTCCACTTCCCTCGGACAGGGCCCTGGTGAATGGCTACACCTTC
v_call: TRBV4-2; d_call: TRBD2; clone_size: NA; j_call: TRBJ2-1; cdr3_aa: CASSQDWEGGIAPDNEQFF; cdr3_nt: TGTGCCAGCAGCCAAGACTGGGAGGGCGGTATCGCTCCGGACAATGAGCAGTTCTTC
v_call: TRBV29-1; d_call: TRBD1; clone_size: many; j_call: TRBJ1-2; cdr3_aa: CSVALTGAHGYTF; cdr3_nt: TGCAGCGTGGCTCTGACAGGGGCTCATGGCTACACCTTC
v_call: TRBV6-2/TRBV6-3; d_call: NA; clone_size: NA; j_call: TRBJ1-1; cdr3_aa: CASSYSDGGGGGGEAFF; cdr3_nt: TGTGCCAGCAGTTACTCGGATGGGGGGGGGGGCGGAGGTGAAGCTTTCTTT
v_call: TRBV11-1; d_call: TRBD2; clone_size: many; j_call: TRBJ2-7; cdr3_aa: CASSSGLGFYEQYF; cdr3_nt: TGTGCCAGCAGCTCGGGACTAGGGTTCTACGAGCAGTACTTC
v_call: TRBV27; d_call: NA; clone_size: few; j_call: TRBJ2-1; cdr3_aa: CASSLREGAPEQFF; cdr3_nt: TGTGCCAGCAGTTTAAGGGAGGGGGCGCCTGAGCAGTTCTTC
v_call: TRBV6-1; d_call: TRBD2; clone_size: many; j_call: TRBJ2-1; cdr3_aa: CASRVLAGGHNEQFF; cdr3_nt: TGTGCCAGCAGGGTACTAGCGGGAGGGCACAATGAGCAGTTCTTC
v_call: TRBV7-2; d_call: NA; clone_size: many; j_call: TRBJ2-7; cdr3_aa: CASSHDRTPYEQYF; cdr3_nt: TGTGCCAGCAGCCATGACAGGACCCCCTACGAGCAGTACTTC
v_call: TRBV7-8; d_call: NA; clone_size: many; j_call: TRBJ2-2; cdr3_aa: CASSSGPHTGELFF; cdr3_nt: TGTGCCAGCAGCTCGGGACCTCACACCGGGGAGCTGTTTTTT
v_call: TRBV18; d_call: NA; clone_size: many; j_call: TRBJ2-7; cdr3_aa: CASSPDLSYEQYF; cdr3_nt: TGTGCCAGCTCACCAGACCTGAGCTACGAGCAGTACTTC